The subject of this entry is one TCR beta chain. No cognate antigen has been identified for it. It has no much larger one-base neighbor in the sample; base qualities were not kept. The trial excluded patients who had a history of autoimmune disease or who were on systemic immunosuppression. In every dose cohort, peripheral blood was drawn for TCR sequencing at baseline, cycle 4 day 1, and cycle 7 day 1. The samples were taken from a phase I, first-in-human, multicenter, open-label dose-escalation trial of ivuxolimab. Adults with locally advanced or metastatic melanoma, renal cell, hepatocellular, or head and neck squamous cell carcinoma were enrolled in the trial. Before TCR sequencing, CD4+ T cells and CD8+ T cells from peripheral blood were sorted into separate populations. This specimen comes from a study of OX40 agonist ivuxolimab in advanced cancers. For the study in its entirety: The costimulatory receptor OX40 (CD134) was targeted by ivuxolimab, a fully human IgG2 agonistic monoclonal antibody. Intravenous ivuxolimab was administered to patients every 2 weeks at six dose levels: 0.01, 0.1, 0.3, 1.5, 3 and 10 mg/kg. Of the approximately 50 dose-escalation patients, hepatocellular carcinoma was present in 19, melanoma in around 15, renal cell carcinoma in 9 and head and neck cancer in 9. A male proportion of roughly 80% and a mean age of about 60 years, ranging from 23 to 79, were recorded for the dose-escalation cohort. Patients were allowed to have had prior anti-PD-1, anti-PD-L1 or anti-CTLA-4 therapy, and 40% of the dose-escalation patients had previously received checkpoint inhibitors. Partial responses occurred in three dose-escalation patients: two with cutaneous melanoma and one with hepatocellular carcinoma. The point of sequencing TCRbeta in the periphery was to test whether ivuxolimab changed TCR sequence diversity and drove clonal T-cell expansion. The paper covers the monotherapy dose-escalation part of the phase I ivuxolimab trial, which included N of about 56 patients. What the study reported, not specific to this receptor: At doses of 0.1 to 3.0 mg/kg, clonal expansion of both CD4+ and CD8+ blood T cells was observed from baseline to week 6. Low levels of normalized T-cell clonal expansion were also seen in some nonresponding patients. Partial responders in the 0.1-3.0 mg/kg groups had among the lowest normalized peripheral clonal expansion, especially among CD8+ T cells. After ivuxolimab, more expanded clones were found on average in CD8+ T cells than in CD4+ T cells. The antigen specificity of the peripheral T cells that underwent clonal expansion was not determined.

Genomic DNA was isolated from the sorted cells so that the TCRbeta CDR3 region could be sequenced. The immunoSEQ Assay was used to sequence the TCRbeta CDR3 regions. In TCRdb, the immuneACCESS table is reduced to in-frame sequences with V and J assigned. These tables do not hold every clone; where another copy was compared, an unresolved V gene accounts for under half, and the others remain unexplained. The sample table records about 80,000 clones; roughly 81% of these occur just once. The biggest ten clones account for roughly 25% of the sample. Deletion took 0 bases off V and 4 bases off J, with a span of 15 bases between the germline ends. According to the germline V gene, CDR1 reads LGHNA and CDR2 reads YSLEER. Including cysteine and phenylalanine, the CDR3 has 16 amino acids. Kept here is only the CDR3 DNA, which spans 48 bases and is read in frame from base 1.

The clonotype was recovered from an adult with an advanced solid tumor such as melanoma, head and neck, liver or kidney cancer. Material: CD4+ or CD8+ T cells sorted from blood, obtained in a trial of the OX40 agonist ivuxolimab. Rearrangement joined TRBV4-3 to TRBJ2-5; TRBD1 might be the D gene, on 6 matching bases. The encoded CDR3 is CASSQDALGGAETQYF. In nucleotides, the sequence is TGCGCCAGCAGCCAAGATGCCTTAGGGGGAGCAGAGACCCAGTACTTC.